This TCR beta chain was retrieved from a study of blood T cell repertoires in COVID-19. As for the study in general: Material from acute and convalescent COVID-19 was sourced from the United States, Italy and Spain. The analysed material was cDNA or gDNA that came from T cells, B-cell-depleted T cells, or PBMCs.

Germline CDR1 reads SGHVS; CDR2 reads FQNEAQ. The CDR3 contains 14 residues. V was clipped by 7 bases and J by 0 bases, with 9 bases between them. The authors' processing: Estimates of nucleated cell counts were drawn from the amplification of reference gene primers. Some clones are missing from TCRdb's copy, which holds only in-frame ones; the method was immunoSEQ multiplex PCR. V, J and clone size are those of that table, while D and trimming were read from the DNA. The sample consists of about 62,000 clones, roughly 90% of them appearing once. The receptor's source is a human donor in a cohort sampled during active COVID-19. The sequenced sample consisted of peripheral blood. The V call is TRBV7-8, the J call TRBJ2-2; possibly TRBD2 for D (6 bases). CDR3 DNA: TGTGCCAGCACAAGCGGGTCGAACACCGGGGAGCTGTTTTTT. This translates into CASTSGSNTGELFF.